This T cell receptor beta chain was profiled in a study of T cells in narcolepsy. About the study: Enrolled donors included narcolepsy type 1 or type 2 patients and healthy controls. Notes on the study in general: Comparing one patient's CSF and blood CD4+ clonotypes highlighted HCRT- and TRIB2-specific autoreactive clonotypes. Autoreactive clonotypes reportedly recurred in blood of same and different patients, not controls. In some patient and control memory CD4+ samples, autoreactive clones were absent.

A word on this clone: Its antigen is unidentified.

Generated by immunoSEQ multiplex PCR, the TCRdb table keeps only in-frame clones and is missing some. The repertoire holds around 32,000 clones, with roughly three quarters as singletons. The material sequenced was CD45RA- memory CD4+ T cells from PBMCs. This clonotype originated in a human donor with narcolepsy.

CDR3 sequence: CASSLSPSFNEQFF. The CDR3 region has the DNA TGTGCCAGCAGCTTGAGTCCTAGCTTCAATGAGCAGTTCTTC. The chain joins TRBV7-2 to TRBJ2-1; a possible D gene is TRBD2 (5 bases). The CDR3 is made up of 14 amino acids. Looked up from germline, CDR1 is SGHTA and CDR2 is FQGNSA. Trimming cost V 3 bases and J 6 bases, with 12 bases left between them.